The 5 T cell receptor beta chains below all came from one sample that was sequenced in a study of T cell changes during pregnancy in multiple sclerosis. Sequencing was performed with immunoSEQ multiplex PCR; in TCRdb, only in-frame clones are kept and a portion is missing. The data contain 85,000 to 100,000 clones, 92% of them singletons. This sample comprised peripheral blood, obtained in the first trimester of pregnancy. Receptors were obtained from a female donor with multiple sclerosis, enrolled in a pregnancy study.

Comment on this clone: This sample includes further DNA sequences coding for the same CDR3. The chain has TRBV20-1 and TRBJ2-3; D not resolved. The CDR3 has 11 residues. The germline V gene has CDR1 DFQATT and CDR2 SNEGSKA (reference sequence). Trimming pared 3 bases from V and 2 bases from J, leaving 3 bases between. In DNA form, the CDR3 reads TGCAGTGCTAGGGCCACAGATACGCAGTATTTT. This gives the protein CSARATDTQYF.

This clone is a singleton in its sample. V usage is TRBV13 and J usage is TRBJ1-1; TRBD1 aligns across 8 bases. This CDR3 is built from 15 residues. Trimming cost V 5 bases and J 0 bases; bases outside gene matches: 5. In germline, CDR1 is PRHDT, CDR2 FYEKMQ (reference sequence). The CDR3 coding sequence is TGTGCCAGCAGCATGGGGACAGGCGTGAACACTGAAGCTTTCTTT. Its protein is CASSMGTGVNTEAFF.

This chain uses TRBV7-9 with TRBJ2-3; the D gene is possibly TRBD2 (5 bases). With 2 bases removed from V and 8 bases from J, the gap between germline ends came to 20 bases. This CDR3 is built from 16 residues. Germline V CDR1 and CDR2: SEHNR, FQNEAQ (reference sequence). The CDR3 sequence: CASSLTGLAANGTQYF. DNA of the CDR3: TGTGCCAGCAGCTTAACCGGACTCGCAGCGAATGGTACGCAGTATTTT.

The chain is built from TRBV5-1 and TRBJ1-1; 9 nucleotides align to TRBD1. Germline CDR1 and CDR2: SGHRS and YFSETQ. The CDR3 loop spans 16 amino acids. After removal of 4 bases from V and 0 bases from J, the junction contained 7 bases not matched to a gene. The CDR3 DNA is TGCGCCAGCAGCATTGAGGGACAGGGAATGAACACTGAAGCTTTCTTT. It yields the protein CASSIEGQGMNTEAFF.

This chain connects TRBV6-5 to TRBJ2-4; D is perhaps TRBD2 (5 bases). This CDR3 contains 16 residues. V gave up 3 bases and J gave up 1 base, with 13 bases separating them. The germline V gene has CDR1 MNHEY and CDR2 SVGAGI. For the CDR3, the DNA is TGTGCCAGCAGTTATCAGAGCCCGGGGGCCAAAAACATTCAGTACTTC. Translating it yields CASSYQSPGAKNIQYF.